Included here is one T cell receptor beta chain sequence, with context. As yet, its antigen is unknown. This entry comes from a study of vaccination and CD4 T cells after COVID-19. Study-level background: SARS-CoV-2 had been detected by nasal swab PCR in convalescent patients; several were mild, one severe.

The treatment denotes: approximately 10-day PBMC culture with coronavirus spike peptide pools or control peptides (ViraFEST assay). The CDR3 has 15 residues. V was clipped by 0 bases and J by 5 bases, with 16 bases between them. CDR1 and CDR2 from the germline V gene are DFQATT and SNEGSKA (reference sequence). An Oncomine TCR Beta short-read assay was used to sequence the DNA from cultured CD4+ T cells. The authors extracted genomic DNA from cultured CD4+ T cells. TCRdb re-called the PCR reads through MiXCR, storing one row per CDR3 protein. The table lists roughly 18,000 distinct CDR3 sequences, approximately 50% of them singletons.

The sequenced sample was CD4+ T cells from blood, cultured in vitro, obtained before SARS-CoV-2 vaccination. The chain links TRBV20-1 to TRBJ1-2; no reliable D call. The TCR comes from a human donor who had recovered from COVID-19. The CDR3 bases are TGCAGTGCTAGAGATCCCGGAGGCAGTCTATATGGCTACACCTTC. Its translation is CSARDPGGSLYGYTF.